This TCR beta chain was documented in a study of cytomegalovirus exposure and HLA in healthy donors. Study-wide results and caveats: In a later analysis, a missense DCLRE1C variant was linked to TCR beta V- and J-gene trimming. Presence/absence results assume similar sequencing depth per donor, which may not hold.

The primer mix had 60 Vbeta and 13 Jbeta primers. Sequencing was performed with immunoSEQ multiplex PCR; in TCRdb, only in-frame clones are kept and a portion is missing. The data show 110,000 to 150,000 clones, 65% to 80% seen once. Per the germline V gene, CDR1 is MNHNS and CDR2 is SASEGT. CDR3 size: 15 residues. V gave up 4 bases and J gave up 6 bases; unmatched junction bases: 10. As concerns this clone: The target antigen is unknown.

Sequencing was performed on PBMCs. The chain couples TRBV6-1 to TRBJ1-1; 8 nucleotides line up with TRBD1. This receptor was obtained from a man under 40 in good health and CMV-seronegative. The CDR3 reads CASSGGDRRGSEAFF. CDR3 nucleotides: TGTGCCAGCAGTGGGGGGGACAGGCGAGGGTCTGAAGCTTTCTTT.